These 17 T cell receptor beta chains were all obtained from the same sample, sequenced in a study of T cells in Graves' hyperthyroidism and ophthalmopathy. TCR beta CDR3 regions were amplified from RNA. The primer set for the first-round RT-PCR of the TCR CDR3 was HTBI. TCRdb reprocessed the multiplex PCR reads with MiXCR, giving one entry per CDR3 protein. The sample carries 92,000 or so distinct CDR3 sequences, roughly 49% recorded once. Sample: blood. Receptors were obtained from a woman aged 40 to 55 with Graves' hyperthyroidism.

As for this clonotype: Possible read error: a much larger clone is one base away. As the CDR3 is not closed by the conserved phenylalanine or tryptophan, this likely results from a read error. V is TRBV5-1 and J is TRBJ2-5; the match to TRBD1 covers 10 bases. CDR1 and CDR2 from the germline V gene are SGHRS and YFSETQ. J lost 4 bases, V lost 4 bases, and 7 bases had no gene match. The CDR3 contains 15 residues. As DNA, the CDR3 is TGCGCCAGCAGCACCGAGGGGACAGGGGTAGAGACCCAGTACCTC. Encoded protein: CASSTEGTGVETQYL.

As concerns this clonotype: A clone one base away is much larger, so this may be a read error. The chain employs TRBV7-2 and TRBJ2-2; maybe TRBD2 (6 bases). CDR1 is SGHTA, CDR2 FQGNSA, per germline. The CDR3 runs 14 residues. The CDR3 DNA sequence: TGTGCCAGCAGCTTAGCGTACAACACCGGGGGGCTGTTTTTT. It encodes CASSLAYNTGGLFF. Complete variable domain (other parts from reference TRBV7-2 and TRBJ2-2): GAGVSQSPSNKVTEKGKDVELRCDPISGHTALYWYRQSLGQGLEFLIYFQGNSAPDKSGLPSDRFSAERTGGSVSTLTIQRTQQEDSAVYLCASSLAYNTGGLFFGEGSRLTVL.

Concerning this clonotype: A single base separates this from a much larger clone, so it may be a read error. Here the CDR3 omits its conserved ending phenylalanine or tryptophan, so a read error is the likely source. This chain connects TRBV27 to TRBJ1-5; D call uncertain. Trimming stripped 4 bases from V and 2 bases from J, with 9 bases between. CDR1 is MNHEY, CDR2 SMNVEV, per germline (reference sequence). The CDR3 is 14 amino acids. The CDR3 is CASSSGGGNQPQHL. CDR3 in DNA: TGTGCCAGCAGTTCAGGTGGGGGCAATCAGCCCCAGCATCTT.

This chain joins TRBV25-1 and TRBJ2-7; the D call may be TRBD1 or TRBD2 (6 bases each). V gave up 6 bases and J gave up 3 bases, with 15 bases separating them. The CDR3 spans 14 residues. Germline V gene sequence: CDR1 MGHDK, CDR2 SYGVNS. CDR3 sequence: CASRGGGESYEQYF. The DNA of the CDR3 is TGTGCCAGCAGGGGGGGCGGGGAGAGCTACGAGCAGTACTTC.

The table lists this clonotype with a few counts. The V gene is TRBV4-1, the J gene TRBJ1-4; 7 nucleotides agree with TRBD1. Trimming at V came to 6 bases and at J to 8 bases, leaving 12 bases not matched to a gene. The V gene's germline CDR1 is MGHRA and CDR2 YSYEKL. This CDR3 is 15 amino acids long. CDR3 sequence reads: CASRATGERYEKLFF. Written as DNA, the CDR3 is TGCGCCAGCAGGGCAACAGGGGAGCGATACGAAAAACTGTTTTTT.

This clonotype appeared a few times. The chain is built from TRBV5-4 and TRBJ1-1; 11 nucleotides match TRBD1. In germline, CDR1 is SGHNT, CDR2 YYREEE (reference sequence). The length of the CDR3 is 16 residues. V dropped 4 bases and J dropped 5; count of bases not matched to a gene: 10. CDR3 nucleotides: TGTGCCAGCAGCCTCACCCGGACAGGGGGCGGAACTGAAGCTTTCTTT. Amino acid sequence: CASSLTRTGGGTEAFF.

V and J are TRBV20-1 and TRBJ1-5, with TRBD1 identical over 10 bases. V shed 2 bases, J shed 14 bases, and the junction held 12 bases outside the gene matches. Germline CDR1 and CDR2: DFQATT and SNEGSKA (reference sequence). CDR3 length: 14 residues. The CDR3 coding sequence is TGCAGTGCTAGACCCCGGGACAGGGGAGGCCACGAGCATTTT. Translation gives CSARPRDRGGHEHF.

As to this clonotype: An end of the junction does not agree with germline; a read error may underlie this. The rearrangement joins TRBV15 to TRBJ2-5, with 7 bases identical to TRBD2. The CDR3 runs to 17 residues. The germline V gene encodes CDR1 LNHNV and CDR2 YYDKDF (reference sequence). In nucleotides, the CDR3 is TGTGCCACCAGCAGAGCTCCGGGACTACCATCCCAAGAGACTCAGTACTTC. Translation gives CATSRAPGLPSQETQYF.

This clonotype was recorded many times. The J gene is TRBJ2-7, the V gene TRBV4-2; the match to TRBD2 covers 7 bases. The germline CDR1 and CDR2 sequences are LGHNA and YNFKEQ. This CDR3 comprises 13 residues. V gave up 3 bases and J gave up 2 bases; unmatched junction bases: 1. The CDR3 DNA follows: TGTGCCAGCAGCCAGGCGGGAGCCTACGAGCAGTACTTC. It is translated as CASSQAGAYEQYF.

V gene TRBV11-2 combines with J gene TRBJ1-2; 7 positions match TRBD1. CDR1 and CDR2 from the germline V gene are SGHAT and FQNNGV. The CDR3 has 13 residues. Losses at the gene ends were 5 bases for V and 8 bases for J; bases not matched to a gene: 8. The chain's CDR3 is CASSADRTRGYTF. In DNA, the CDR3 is TGTGCCAGCAGCGCGGACAGGACCAGGGGCTACACCTTC.

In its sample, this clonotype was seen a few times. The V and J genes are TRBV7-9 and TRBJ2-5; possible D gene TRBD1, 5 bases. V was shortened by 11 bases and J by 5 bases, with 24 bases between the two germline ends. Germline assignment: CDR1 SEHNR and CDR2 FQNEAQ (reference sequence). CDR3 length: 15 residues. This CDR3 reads CAWNGAPGPRETQYF. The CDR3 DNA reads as TGTGCCTGGAATGGGGCGCCGGGCCCCAGGGAGACCCAGTACTTC.

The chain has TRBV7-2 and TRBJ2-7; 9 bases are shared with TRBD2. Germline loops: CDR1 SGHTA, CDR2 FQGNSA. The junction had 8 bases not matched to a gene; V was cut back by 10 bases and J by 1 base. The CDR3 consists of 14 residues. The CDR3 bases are TGTGCCACCCGGAGTAGCGGGAGATCCTACGAGCAGTACTTC. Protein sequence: CATRSSGRSYEQYF.

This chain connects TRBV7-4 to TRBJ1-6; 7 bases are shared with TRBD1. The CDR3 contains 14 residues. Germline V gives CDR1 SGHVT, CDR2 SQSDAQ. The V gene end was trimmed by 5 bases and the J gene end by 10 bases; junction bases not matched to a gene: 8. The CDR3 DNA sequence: TGTGCCAGCAGCACGAGACAGGGAGTATCACCCCTCCACTTT. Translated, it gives CASSTRQGVSPLHF.

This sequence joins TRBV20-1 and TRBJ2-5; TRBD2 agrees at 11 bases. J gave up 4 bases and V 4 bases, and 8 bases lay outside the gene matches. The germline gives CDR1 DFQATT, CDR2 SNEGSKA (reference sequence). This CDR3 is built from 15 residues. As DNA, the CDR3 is TGCAGTGCTATTGAGACTAGCGGGATGGGAGAGACCCAGTACTTC. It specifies CSAIETSGMGETQYF.

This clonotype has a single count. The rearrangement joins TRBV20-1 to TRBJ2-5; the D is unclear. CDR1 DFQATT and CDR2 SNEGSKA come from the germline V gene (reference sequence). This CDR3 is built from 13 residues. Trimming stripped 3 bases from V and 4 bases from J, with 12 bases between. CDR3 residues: CSASLQVGETQYF. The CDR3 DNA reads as TGCAGTGCTAGCTTGCAGGTTGGAGAGACCCAGTACTTC.

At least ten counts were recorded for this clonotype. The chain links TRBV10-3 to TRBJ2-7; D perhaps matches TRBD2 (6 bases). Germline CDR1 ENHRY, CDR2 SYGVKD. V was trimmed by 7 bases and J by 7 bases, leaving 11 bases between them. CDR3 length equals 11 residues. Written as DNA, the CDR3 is TGTGCCATCAAGCCGGCGGGGGAGCAGTACTTC. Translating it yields CAIKPAGEQYF.

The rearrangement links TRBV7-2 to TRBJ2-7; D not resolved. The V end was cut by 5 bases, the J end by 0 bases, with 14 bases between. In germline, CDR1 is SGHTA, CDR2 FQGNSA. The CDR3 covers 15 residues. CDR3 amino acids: CASSPPWVNSYEQYF. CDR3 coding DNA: TGTGCCAGCAGCCCCCCCTGGGTGAACTCCTACGAGCAGTACTTC.